This entry is about one TCR beta chain. Authors' processing steps: Amplification of reference gene primers was used by the study to estimate nucleated cell counts. Some clones are missing from TCRdb's copy, which holds only in-frame ones; the method was immunoSEQ multiplex PCR. Clonal size and the V and J genes are those of that table, whereas D and trimming came from the DNA. This sample has hundreds of thousands of clones, with over 80% found just once. This entry is derived from a study of blood T cell repertoires in COVID-19. Across the whole study: The study drew acute and convalescent COVID-19 samples from the United States, Italy and Spain.

Seattle cases were enrolled at active infection and followed longitudinally. Source material: peripheral blood. The receptor's source is a woman in her 50s with COVID-19, enrolled during active disease.

CDR3 in DNA: TGTGCCAGCAGCGAAGCCGGGACAGGCTATGGCTACACCTTC. It translates to CASSEAGTGYGYTF. J is TRBJ1-2 and V is TRBV5-6, with TRBD1 matching 8 bases. CDR3 length: 14 residues. V dropped 4 bases and J dropped 4; count of bases not matched to a gene: 6. CDR1 and CDR2 (germline): SGHDT, YYEEEE. The entire variable domain, with the rest obtained from reference TRBV5-6 and TRBJ1-2, is as follows: DAGVTQSPTHLIKTRGQQVTLRCSPKSGHDTVSWYQQALGQGPQFIFQYYEEEERQRGNFPDRFSGHQFPNYSSELNVNALLLGDSALYLCASSEAGTGYGYTFGSGTRLTVV.